In its sample, the clone carrying this T cell receptor (beta chain) is medium-sized (0.01 to 0.1%). The antigen is undetermined. The data were obtained in a study of neoadjuvant nivolumab and ipilimumab in lung cancer. Repertoires were generated with immunoSEQ multiplex PCR, while TCRdb's copy carries only in-frame clones and drops some. The sample shows some 25,000 clones, 82% of them seen only once. General study findings and limits: Only a small number of samples underwent TCR sequencing. Resected-tumor TCR richness correlated positively with pretherapy blood richness. Only two of four nivolumab-treated tumors gained richness and clonality by surgery. Compared with tumor-adjacent uninvolved lung, resected tumors showed greater richness and clonality.

This TCR was recovered from an adult with non-small cell lung cancer. Sample: tumor tissue, taken after neoadjuvant nivolumab, alone or with ipilimumab, at or shortly before surgery.

The CDR3 nucleotides read TGTGCCAGCAGAGGGGCCGCGTTTTATAGCAATCAGCCCCAGCATTTT. This sequence encodes CASRGAAFYSNQPQHF. This chain connects TRBV2 to TRBJ1-5, with a tentative D call TRBD1 (5 bases). The CDR3 contains 16 residues. Trimming left V 6 bases short and J 0 bases short, with 15 bases between. CDR1 and CDR2 from the germline V gene are SNHLY and FYNNEI.